This is a list of T cell receptor beta chains from one sample in a study of graft-versus-host responses after intestinal transplantation. The table came from immunoSEQ multiplex PCR; TCRdb's copy has only in-frame clones and leaves some out. The table includes some 55,000 clones, under 95% detected once. Sequencing was performed on PBMCs, taken nearly 670 days after intestinal transplant. The receptors were gathered from a human patient who received an intestinal transplant, so some T cells may come from the graft donor. The CDR3 runs from the conserved cysteine through the conserved F or W.

v_call,cdr3_aa
TRBV5-8,CASSLGQYSNQPQHF
TRBV11-1,CASSLDGGHEQYF
TRBV5-1,CASSFAALGLVRTEAFF
TRBV5-1,CASSLERGWGETQYF
TRBV5-1,CASSFGQGRYGYTF
TRBV5-5,CASSPGSGVYGYTF
TRBV2,CASSPLYEQYF
TRBV12-5,CASGRDRGLSGNTIYF
TRBV20-1,CSAAGNYGYTF
TRBV15,CATSRGGFKGLFF
TRBV7-9,CASSLWTGNTGELFF
TRBV5-4,CASSLLAGGPETQYF
TRBV2,CASSPIRTGLFTAHSDQETQYF
TRBV5-1,CASMEFLSPAKATQYF
TRBV5-5,CASSPLEEKLFF
TRBV5-1,CASSLGQGWNTGELFF
TRBV5-1,CASSLGRDDDGYTF
TRBV20-1,CSARRGWPQHF
TRBV5-1,CASSLGGFQETQYF
TRBV6-1,CASSGVPVFRTDTQYF
TRBV2,CASGWDIGGTDTQYF
TRBV30,CAWNWAGAYEQYF
TRBV18,CASSRIIAGGNNEQFF
TRBV9,CASSSSGGAETQYF
TRBV5-6,CASSLGSVPYEQYF
TRBV2,CASSPSGRNTEAFF
TRBV15,CATSRGLEVSYNEQFF
TRBV6-5,CASSPGSGKNIQYF
TRBV7-9,CASSLGQTAYEQYF
TRBV14,CASSQDTVSGYTF
TRBV11-1,CASSLVERAYEQYF